This T cell receptor beta chain emerged from a study of CD8 T cells in ankylosing spondylitis. Many counts were recorded for this clonotype. The antigen remains undetermined. Study results and limitations: Disease-linked clones were found to be CD8+ and relatively rare in peripheral blood. Reports say disease-linked clones showed up significantly more in matched ankylosing spondylitis synovial fluid. There was a TCR beta motif, made of eight highly homologous variants, that appeared characteristic of ankylosing spondylitis blood. Reactive arthritis synovial fluid and blood were previously reported to contain some motif variants.

TCRdb fed the 5' RACE reads into MiXCR, producing one record per CDR3 protein. The sample records about 220,000 distinct CDR3 sequences, around 18% being singletons. This clonotype originated in a male donor with ankylosing spondylitis. The sample was blood, either unsorted or a sorted T cell fraction (not recorded which).

The CDR3 loop is CSVVRGSGNNEQFF. The DNA for the CDR3 is TGCAGCGTTGTACGTGGGAGCGGTAACAATGAGCAGTTCTTC. This chain joins TRBV29-1 and TRBJ2-1; D is possibly TRBD2 (5 bases). V was shortened by 4 bases and J by 5 bases, with 15 bases between the two germline ends. CDR3 length: 14 amino acids. Germline V gives CDR1 SQVTM, CDR2 ANQGSEA.